This T cell receptor beta chain was sequenced during a study of cytomegalovirus exposure and HLA in healthy donors. Study summary: The 120 validation repertoires used the same platform as the approximately 670 first-cohort repertoires (as reported by a later analysis).

Study-wide results and limits: Rarity marked most TCR sequences, yet some public TCRs occurred in many donors. The investigators catalogued about 170 TCR beta chains as cytomegalovirus-associated. In the approximately 130 validation repertoires, around 95% of cluster scores exceeded 0, per a later analysis.

TCRdb's table, derived via immunoSEQ multiplex PCR, lists solely in-frame clones and lacks some. The sample consists of 190,000 or so clones, roughly 80% of them appearing once. The sample holds one count of this clone. As yet, its antigen is unknown. Trimming removed 10 bases from V and 3 bases from J; junction bases left unmatched: 7. There are 13 residues in the CDR3. Germline CDR1 is LNHDA and CDR2 is SQIVND (reference sequence). Input material: PBMCs. The source is a woman younger than 35 in good health and CMV-seropositive. This chain links TRBV19 with TRBJ1-1; 8 bases are shared with TRBD1. Here the CDR3 reads CATDDRGHTEAFF. The CDR3 region has the DNA TGTGCCACCGACGACAGGGGTCACACTGAAGCTTTCTTT.